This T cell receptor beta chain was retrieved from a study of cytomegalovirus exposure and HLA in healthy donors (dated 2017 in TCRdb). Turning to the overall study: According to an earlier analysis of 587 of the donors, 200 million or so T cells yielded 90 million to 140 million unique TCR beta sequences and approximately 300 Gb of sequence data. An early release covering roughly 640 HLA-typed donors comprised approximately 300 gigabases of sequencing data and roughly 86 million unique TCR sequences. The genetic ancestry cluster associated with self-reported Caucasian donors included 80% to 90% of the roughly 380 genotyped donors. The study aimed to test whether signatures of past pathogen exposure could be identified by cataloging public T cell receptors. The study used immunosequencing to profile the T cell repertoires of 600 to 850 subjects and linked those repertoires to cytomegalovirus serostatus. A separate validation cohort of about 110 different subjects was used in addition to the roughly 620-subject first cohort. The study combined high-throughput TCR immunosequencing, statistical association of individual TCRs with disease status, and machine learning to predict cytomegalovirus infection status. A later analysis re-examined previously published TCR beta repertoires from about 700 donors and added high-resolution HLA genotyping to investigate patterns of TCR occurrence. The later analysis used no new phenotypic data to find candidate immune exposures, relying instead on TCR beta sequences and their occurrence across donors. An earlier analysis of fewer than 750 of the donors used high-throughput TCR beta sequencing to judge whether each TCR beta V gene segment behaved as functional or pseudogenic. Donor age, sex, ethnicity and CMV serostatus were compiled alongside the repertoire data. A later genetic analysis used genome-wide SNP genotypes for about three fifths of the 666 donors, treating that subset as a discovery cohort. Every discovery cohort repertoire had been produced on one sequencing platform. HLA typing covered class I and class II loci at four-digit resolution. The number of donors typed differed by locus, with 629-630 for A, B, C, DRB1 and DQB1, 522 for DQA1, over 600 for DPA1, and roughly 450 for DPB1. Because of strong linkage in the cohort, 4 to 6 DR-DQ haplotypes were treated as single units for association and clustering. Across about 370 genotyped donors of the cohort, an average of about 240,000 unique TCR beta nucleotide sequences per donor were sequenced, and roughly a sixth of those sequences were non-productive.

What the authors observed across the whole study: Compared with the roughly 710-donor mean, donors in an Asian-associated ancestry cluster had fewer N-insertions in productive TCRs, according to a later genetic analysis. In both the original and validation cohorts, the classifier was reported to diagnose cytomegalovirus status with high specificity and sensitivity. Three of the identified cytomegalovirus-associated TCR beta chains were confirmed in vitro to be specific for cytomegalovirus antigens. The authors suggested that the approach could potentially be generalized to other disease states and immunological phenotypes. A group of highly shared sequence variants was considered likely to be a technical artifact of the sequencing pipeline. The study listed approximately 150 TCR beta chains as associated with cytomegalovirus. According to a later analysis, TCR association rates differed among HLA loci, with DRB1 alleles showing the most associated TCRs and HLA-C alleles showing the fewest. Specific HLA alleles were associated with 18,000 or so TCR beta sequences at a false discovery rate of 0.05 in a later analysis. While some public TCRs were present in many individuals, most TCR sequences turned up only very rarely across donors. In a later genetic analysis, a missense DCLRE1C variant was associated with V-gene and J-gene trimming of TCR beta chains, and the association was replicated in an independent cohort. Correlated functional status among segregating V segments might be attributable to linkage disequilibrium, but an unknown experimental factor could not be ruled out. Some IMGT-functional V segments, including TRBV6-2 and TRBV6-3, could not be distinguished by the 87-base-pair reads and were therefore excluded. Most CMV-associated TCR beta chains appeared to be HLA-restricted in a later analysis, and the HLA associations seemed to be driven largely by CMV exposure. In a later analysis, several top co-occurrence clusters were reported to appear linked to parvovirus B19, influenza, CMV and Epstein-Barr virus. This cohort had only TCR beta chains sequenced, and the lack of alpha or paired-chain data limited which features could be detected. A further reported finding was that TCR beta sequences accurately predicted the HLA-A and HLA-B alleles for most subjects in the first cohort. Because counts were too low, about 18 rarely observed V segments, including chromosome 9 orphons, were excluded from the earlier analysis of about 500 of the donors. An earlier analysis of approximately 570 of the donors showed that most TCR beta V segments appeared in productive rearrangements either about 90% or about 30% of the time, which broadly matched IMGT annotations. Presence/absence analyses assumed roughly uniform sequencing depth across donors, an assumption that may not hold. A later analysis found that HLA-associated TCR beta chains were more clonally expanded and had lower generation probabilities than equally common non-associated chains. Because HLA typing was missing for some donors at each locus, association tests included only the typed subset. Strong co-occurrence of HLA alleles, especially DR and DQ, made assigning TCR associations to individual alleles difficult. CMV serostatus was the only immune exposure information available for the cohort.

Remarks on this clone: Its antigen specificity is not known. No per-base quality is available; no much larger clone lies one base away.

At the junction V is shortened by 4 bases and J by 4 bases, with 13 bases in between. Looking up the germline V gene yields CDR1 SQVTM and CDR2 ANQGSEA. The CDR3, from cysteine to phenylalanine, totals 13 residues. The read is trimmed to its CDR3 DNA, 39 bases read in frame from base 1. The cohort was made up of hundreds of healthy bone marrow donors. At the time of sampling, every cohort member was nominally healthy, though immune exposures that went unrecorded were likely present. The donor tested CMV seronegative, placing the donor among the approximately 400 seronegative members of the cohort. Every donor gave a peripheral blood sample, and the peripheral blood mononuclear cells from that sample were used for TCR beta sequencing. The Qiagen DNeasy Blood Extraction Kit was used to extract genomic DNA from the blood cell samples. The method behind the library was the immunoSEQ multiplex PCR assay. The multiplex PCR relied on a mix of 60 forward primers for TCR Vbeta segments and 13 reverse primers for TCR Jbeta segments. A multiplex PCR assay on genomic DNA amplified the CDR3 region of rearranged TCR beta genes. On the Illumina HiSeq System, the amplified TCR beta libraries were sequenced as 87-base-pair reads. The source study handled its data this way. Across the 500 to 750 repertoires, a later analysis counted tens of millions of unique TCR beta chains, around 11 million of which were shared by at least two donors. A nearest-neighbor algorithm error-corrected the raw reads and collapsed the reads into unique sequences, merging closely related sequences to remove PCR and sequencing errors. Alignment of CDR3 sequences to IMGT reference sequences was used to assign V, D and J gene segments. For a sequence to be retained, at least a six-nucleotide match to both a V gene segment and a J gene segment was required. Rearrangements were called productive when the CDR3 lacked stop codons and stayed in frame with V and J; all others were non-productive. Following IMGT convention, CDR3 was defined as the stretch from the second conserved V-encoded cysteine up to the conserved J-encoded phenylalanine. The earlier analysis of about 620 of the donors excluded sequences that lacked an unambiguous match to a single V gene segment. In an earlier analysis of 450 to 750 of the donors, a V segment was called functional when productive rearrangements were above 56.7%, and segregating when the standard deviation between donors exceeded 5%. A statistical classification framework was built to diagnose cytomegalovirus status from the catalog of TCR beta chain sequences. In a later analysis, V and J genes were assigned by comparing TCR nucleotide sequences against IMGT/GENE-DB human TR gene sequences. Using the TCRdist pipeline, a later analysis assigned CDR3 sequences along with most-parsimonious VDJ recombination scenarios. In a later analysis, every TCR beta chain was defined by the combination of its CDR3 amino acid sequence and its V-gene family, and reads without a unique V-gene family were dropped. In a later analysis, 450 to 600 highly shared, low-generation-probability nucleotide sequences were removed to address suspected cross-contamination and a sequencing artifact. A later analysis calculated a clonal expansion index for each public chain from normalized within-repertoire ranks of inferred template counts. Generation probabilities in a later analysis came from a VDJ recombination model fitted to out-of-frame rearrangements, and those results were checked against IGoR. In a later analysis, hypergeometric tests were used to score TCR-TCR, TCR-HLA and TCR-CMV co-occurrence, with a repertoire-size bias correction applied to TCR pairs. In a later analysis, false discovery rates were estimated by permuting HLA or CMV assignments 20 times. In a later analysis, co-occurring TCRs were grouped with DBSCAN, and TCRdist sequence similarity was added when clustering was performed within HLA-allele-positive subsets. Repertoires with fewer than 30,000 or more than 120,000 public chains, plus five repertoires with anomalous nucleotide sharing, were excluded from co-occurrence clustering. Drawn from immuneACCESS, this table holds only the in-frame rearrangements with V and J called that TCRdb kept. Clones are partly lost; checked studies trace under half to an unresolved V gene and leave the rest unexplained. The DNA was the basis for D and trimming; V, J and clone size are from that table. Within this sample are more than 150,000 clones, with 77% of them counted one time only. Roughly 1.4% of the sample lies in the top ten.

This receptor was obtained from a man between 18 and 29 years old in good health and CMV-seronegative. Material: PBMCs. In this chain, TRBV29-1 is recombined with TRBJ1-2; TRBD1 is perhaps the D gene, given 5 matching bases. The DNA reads TGCAGCGTTGTTTTAGGGGTAGCCTATGGCTACACCTTC. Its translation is CSVVLGVAYGYTF.